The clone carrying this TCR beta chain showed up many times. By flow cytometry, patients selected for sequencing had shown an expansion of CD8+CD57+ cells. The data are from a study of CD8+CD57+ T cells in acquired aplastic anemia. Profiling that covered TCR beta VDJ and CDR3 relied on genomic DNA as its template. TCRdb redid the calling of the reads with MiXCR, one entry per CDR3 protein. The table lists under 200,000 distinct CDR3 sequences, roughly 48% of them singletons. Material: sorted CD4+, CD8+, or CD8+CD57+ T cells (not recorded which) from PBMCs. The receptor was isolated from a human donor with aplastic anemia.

CDR3 DNA sequence: TGTGCCAGCAGCTTGATACAGGGGACTGGAAAACTGTTTTTT. This encodes CASSLIQGTGKLFF. This chain connects TRBV5-8 to TRBJ1-4; 7 bases line up with TRBD1. V was pared by 1 base and J by 10 bases, with 7 bases of the junction left unmatched. The CDR3 contains 14 residues. CDR1 and CDR2 (germline): SGHTS, YDEGEE.